The 2 T cell receptor beta chains below come from one sample, sequenced in a study of T-cell memory formation after mild COVID-19. Each CDR3 protein gets one entry after TCRdb re-called the 5' RACE reads with MiXCR. The sample includes about 340,000 distinct CDR3 sequences, roughly 20% of them seen just once. What was sequenced was PBMCs or a T cell subset sorted from them (not recorded which). The receptors stem from a man aged 18 to 29 who had mild COVID-19 (a few samples of this study predate the infection). Cell type and time point are not known.

The V call is TRBV12-3 or TRBV12-4, the J call TRBJ1-1, with unresolved D. Trimming took off 4 bases at V and 7 bases at J, with 7 bases between the two ends. There are 11 residues in the CDR3. This CDR3 reads CASSSGDEAFF. The CDR3 DNA is TGTGCCAGCAGTTCCGGAGATGAAGCTTTCTTT.

This clonotype has just a few counts. The rearrangement joins TRBV7-6 to TRBJ2-5; maybe TRBD2 (7 bases). Germline V gives CDR1 SGHVS, CDR2 FNYEAQ. V dropped 6 bases and J dropped 5 bases, with 19 bases sitting between them. The CDR3 totals 15 residues. The CDR3 bases are TGTGCCAGCAGTAAAGAGGGGGGGCTAGGGGAGACCCAGTACTTC. It codes for CASSKEGGLGETQYF.